The present TCR beta chain was sequenced within a study of control samples from healthy donors and cancer patients. The CDR3 extends over 13 amino acids. The germline V gene has CDR1 SGHRS and CDR2 YFSETQ. V was cut by 3 bases and J by 6 bases, with 9 bases left in between. Repertoires were generated with immunoSEQ multiplex PCR, while TCRdb's copy carries only in-frame clones and drops some. The table lists 90,000 to 110,000 clones, roughly 90% of them singletons. This chain joins TRBV5-1 and TRBJ2-2; D not resolved. The sample was blood. The sequence was collected from a woman aged 50 to 60 in good health. This CDR3 reads CASSSYSAGELFF. CDR3 bases: TGCGCCAGCAGCTCCTACTCAGCCGGGGAGCTGTTTTTT.